These T cell receptor beta chains were read from a single sample in a study of shared clonotypes between healthy human individuals. Sequencing used immunoSEQ multiplex PCR; TCRdb keeps in-frame clones, though not all of them. The sample contains 550,000 to 800,000 clones, about 74% of which appear only once. Sequenced sample: memory CD4+ T cells sorted from blood. These receptors originate from a woman in her thirties in good health. Each CDR3 is given without its conserved first and last residue. Clone size appears in some rows only: once, few, many, or a class for an expanded clone.

>many|TRBJ1-5|TRBV5-4
ASSQDPGGPQH
>once|TRBJ2-5|TRBV5-1
ASSPLTAGTSIETQY
>once|TRBJ2-7|TRBV5-1
ASSWGQGGEQY
>few|TRBJ1-4|TRBV28
ASGQGRKLF
>once|TRBJ1-2|TRBV28
ASRAGGSGYGYT
>NA|TRBJ2-7|TRBV20-1
SARQRYEQY
>NA|TRBJ2-5|TRBV4-1
ASSPGLAGYQETQY
>NA|TRBJ1-3|TRBV7-9
ASSSARSYSGNTIY
>NA|TRBJ2-1|TRBV20-1
SARRNNEQF
>once|TRBJ1-1|TRBV29-1
SVRGRGMNTEAF
>NA|TRBJ1-5|TRBV18
ASSPTGTGVSNQPQH
>NA|TRBJ1-4|TRBV6-5
ASSYSSTFNEKLF
>once|TRBJ2-2|TRBV4-2
ASSQETSANTGELF
>NA|TRBJ1-3|TRBV7-6
ASSLALGRGPGNTIY
>NA|TRBJ2-7|TRBV2
ASNDWGAYEQY
>once|TRBJ1-5|TRBV6-5
ASSYDSNQPQH
>NA|TRBJ1-1|TRBV19
ASSIRTANTEAF
>once|TRBJ2-7|TRBV10-3
AIRSASGTFYEQY
>NA|TRBJ1-3|TRBV7-9
ASSLGDRRYSGNTIY
>NA|TRBJ2-7|TRBV11-2
ASSSLAGDYEQY
>NA|TRBJ2-7|TRBV28
ASSPSGGSYEQY
>few|TRBJ2-1|TRBV6-1
ASRGWDYGDEQF
>many|TRBJ2-1|TRBV11-2
ASTDGQGYNEQF
>NA|TRBJ1-1|TRBV7-6
ASSLTRQAISEAF
>NA|TRBJ2-3|TRBV27
ASRTSGREATQY
>NA|TRBJ2-3|TRBV10-3
AISEEGVTDTQY
>NA|TRBJ2-7|TRBV20-1
STWGGYEQY
>once|TRBJ2-1|TRBV6-6
ASARGAYNEQF
>NA|TRBJ2-1|TRBV27
ASGRPASSGHEQF
>NA|TRBJ1-1|TRBV11-2
ASSLGPRATEAF
>few|TRBJ2-4|TRBV4-1
ASSQVSGTRTIQY
>NA|TRBJ2-2|TRBV11-2
ASSLYSGNTGELF
>few|TRBJ2-6|TRBV28
ASSLTIADSGANVLT
>few|TRBJ2-7|TRBV6-1
ASSEGLAGLGYEQY
>few|TRBJ2-5|TRBV5-1
ASSLGFLETQY
>NA|TRBJ2-7|TRBV7-2
ASSVGSSASYEQY
>NA|TRBJ2-7|TRBV6-1
ASSDWDGHEQY
>NA|TRBJ1-2|TRBV6-1
ASNTGQSYGYT
>NA|TRBJ2-5|TRBV27
ASSFSDRGFFETQY
>NA|TRBJ2-5|TRBV19
ASSTRETQY
>many|TRBJ2-5|TRBV13
ASSVRRRPQETQY
>NA|TRBJ2-7|TRBV7-8
ASREGGAYHEQY